These T cell receptor beta chains were read from a single sample in a study of blood T cells in healthy people across ages. TCRdb analysed the 5' RACE reads with MiXCR anew, one entry per CDR3 protein. The data contain roughly 800,000 distinct CDR3 sequences, 55% to 75% of them singletons. The sample consisted of blood. The receptors come from a man aged 25-45 years in good health. CDR3s include the opening cysteine and the closing phenylalanine or tryptophan.

TRBJ1-4	TRBV9	CASSAGTEPLGEKLFF
TRBJ2-2	TRBV7-6	CASSPLGRGAFPGELFF
TRBJ2-5	TRBV2	CASHVTETQYF
TRBJ2-1	TRBV14	CASSQVAGPLEGEQFF
.	TRBV7-8	CASSFTTPTYEQYF
TRBJ2-7	TRBV12-3/TRBV12-4	CASIRSGQYYEQYF
TRBJ2-3	TRBV20-1	CSAMKVDTQYF
TRBJ2-7	TRBV28	CASSSKKAKQYF
.	TRBV20-1	CSVREAQGVGYEQYF
TRBJ2-3	TRBV10-3	CAISESEGRTDTQYF
TRBJ2-7	TRBV20-1	CSASGDSTYEQYF
TRBJ2-5	TRBV7-2	CASSFGLARETQYF
TRBJ2-7	TRBV4-3	CASSQELAGAYEQYF
TRBJ1-1	TRBV14	CVSSQGRGRAFF
TRBJ2-1	TRBV4-2	CASSQGSSVHNEQFF
TRBJ2-7	TRBV7-9	CASSLLTGAGEQYF
TRBJ1-2	TRBV28	CASSFEGGYGYTF
TRBJ2-7	TRBV10-2	CASGLTTRASYEQYF
TRBJ2-5	TRBV6-6	CASSYSATRETQYF
TRBJ2-7	TRBV5-1	CASSFGLMTSGLYEQYF
TRBJ2-7	TRBV29-1	CSAKVTSFEQYF
TRBJ1-6	TRBV7-2	CASSSRTGQKNSPLHF
TRBJ2-5	TRBV4-3	CASSQVLWDESEQYF
TRBJ2-5	TRBV20-1	CSARDPTKGVYNEQYF
TRBJ2-3	TRBV27	CASRKTGDSTDTQYF
TRBJ2-3	TRBV13	CASSSTLGAGNTDTQYF
TRBJ2-7	TRBV7-2	CASSLGAGGSYEQYF
TRBJ2-5	TRBV7-6	CASSFDRRQETQYF
TRBJ2-1	TRBV6-2/TRBV6-3	CASSYKGYEQFF
TRBJ2-7	TRBV6-2/TRBV6-3	CASSYSWASSTEYF
TRBJ2-1	TRBV3-1	CASSQERASGYNEQFF
TRBJ2-3	TRBV19	CASSVNAGGTDTQYF
TRBJ2-5	TRBV24-1	CATRGMGSEETQYF
TRBJ2-7	TRBV12-3/TRBV12-4	CASSFGRGGKAYEQYF
TRBJ2-6	TRBV25-1	CASSEGRTGANVLTF
TRBJ2-5	TRBV7-2	CASSFQGGGKETQYF
TRBJ2-2	TRBV5-8	CASSSGVAVLNTGELFF
TRBJ2-1	TRBV29-1	CSVDRTSGNNEQFF
TRBJ1-2	TRBV29-1	CSTTGGRSPNDGYTF
.	TRBV9	CASSLGSAGGTQFYEQYF
TRBJ2-6	TRBV27	CASGPGGANVLTF
TRBJ2-5	TRBV5-1	CASSLATGREETQYF
TRBJ2-7	TRBV25-1	CASSSLLSGEQYF
TRBJ2-7	TRBV11-2	CASTLNRYLLSNEQYF
TRBJ2-1	TRBV20-1	CSAPTRTSGTDNEQFF
TRBJ1-2	TRBV15	CATSRAQGAGYGYTF
TRBJ1-6	TRBV25-1	CASSSDGGERSPLHF
TRBJ2-1	TRBV10-3	CAIRGLAGARNEQFF
TRBJ2-7	TRBV7-2	CASSPVPVGEQYF
TRBJ1-5	TRBV7-4	CASSSRRQPQHF
TRBJ2-7	TRBV7-8	CASSLASGDRGSEQYF
TRBJ2-1	TRBV11-2	CASSLVALGVNEQFF
TRBJ2-2	TRBV9	CASSDLTGATGELFF
TRBJ2-2	TRBV27	CAARGTGELFF
.	TRBV28	CASLRTDSYEQYF
TRBJ1-2	TRBV7-2	CASSPSWTAYGYTF
TRBJ2-4	TRBV28	CASSFGNIQYF